This T cell receptor beta chain was captured in a study of T cells after posttransplantation cyclophosphamide (dated by TCRdb to the mid-2010s). As for the study more broadly: Using TRB sequencing, the study followed how the T cell repertoire rebuilt after myeloablative bone marrow transplantation with posttransplantation cyclophosphamide given as GVHD prophylaxis. Antigen receptor sequencing was done on samples from a few dozen PTCy-treated patients and from approximately 15 related bone marrow donors of those patients. Blood from all 35 or so PTCy patients with 1-year posttransplant specimens was subjected to TRB sequencing. In 3 patients, up to 3 additional blood samples taken between 2 and 5.2 years after transplant also underwent TRB sequencing, as did pretransplant blood from a handful of patients. Because TRA and TRB clonality were tightly correlated in 8 or 9 samples, subsequent TCR analyses were focused on TRB only. Public TRB sequences were checked against a database of over 3,000 sequences associated with responses to pathogens, tumor antigens, self-antigens and alloantigens. The study at large found these results: Donor-recipient similarity was low at 1-2 months but rose over the first year, and later blood repertoires were often dominated by donor CD8+ memory clones. The TRB repertoires of T cells infiltrating skin or GI tract showed only limited overlap with the TRB repertoires of T cells in blood. Across the 45 to 55 patients, TRB clonality was highly associated with recipient CMV seropositivity and CMV reactivation, and diversity with PTCy was similar to that in the CNI/methotrexate controls.

On the day of marrow donation, related bone marrow donors gave peripheral blood samples. Peripheral blood and bone marrow mononuclear cells were isolated by Ficoll-Hypaque density centrifugation and were cryopreserved. Per the germline V gene (reference sequence), MNHNY is the CDR1 and SVGAGI is the CDR2. Trimming leaves V shorter by 6 bases and J shorter by 9 bases, with the junction holding 8 bases beyond the gene matches. The cysteine opens and the phenylalanine closes a CDR3 of 14 amino acids. The retained sequence is limited to the CDR3, 42 bases, with the frame set at the first base. TRB sequencing was run on genomic DNA with either the immunoSEQ assay at survey resolution or the hsTCRB kit. The published analysis was carried out like this. The immunoSEQ software handled initial read processing, and the LymphoSeq R package was used for repertoire analyses. Clonality was computed as 1 minus normalized Shannon entropy, and a Gini coefficient was also calculated for each TRB dataset. Phenotypes of unsorted samples were inferred by mapping TRB sequences from sorted subsets of the recipient or donor onto unsorted samples of the same recipient. TCRdb retrieved this table from immuneACCESS and kept in-frame rearrangements only. Not all clones are present; in checked studies, unresolved V genes account for under half, and no reason is known for the remainder. V and J calls and clone size are given by that table; D and trimming were obtained from the DNA. This sample is represented by some 64,000 clones; 93% of them were singletons. Approximately 2.7% of the sample is held by the ten biggest clonotypes.

Turning to this clone: No cognate antigen has been identified for it. No base quality values were provided; no much bigger clone lies one nucleotide off.

The chain is encoded by TRBV6-6 joined to TRBJ1-4; 9 bases in the junction line up with TRBD1. Source material: PBMCs. The sequence was obtained from a woman aged 25 to 39 in good health and a related stem cell transplant donor. The CDR3 protein is CASRTTGGPQKLFF. The nucleotide sequence reads TGTGCCAGCAGGACGACAGGGGGTCCTCAAAAACTGTTTTTT.